Here is one T cell receptor (beta chain) with its context. With 5 bases removed from V and 10 bases from J, the gap between germline ends came to 15 bases. Germline CDR1 SGHNT, CDR2 YENEEA. The CDR3 contains 13 residues. These data belong to a study of blood T cell repertoires in COVID-19. In the original analysis: Estimates of nucleated cell counts were drawn from the amplification of reference gene primers. The repertoire was sequenced with immunoSEQ multiplex PCR; TCRdb's copy has only in-frame clones and lacks some. V and J calls and clone size come straight from that table; D and trimming were deduced from the DNA. The sample has a few hundred thousand clones, roughly nine tenths seen once.

This TCR was sampled from a woman under 30 who had recovered from COVID-19. The chain employs TRBV11-3 and TRBJ2-1, with D maybe TRBD2 (5 bases). The sequenced sample was peripheral blood. The CDR3 DNA sequence: TGTGCCAGCAGCCAGACTACCTTGGGGGAGCAGTTCTTC. This translates into CASSQTTLGEQFF.